This is a list of T cell receptor beta chains from one sample in a study of Graves' ophthalmopathy and Graves' hyperthyroidism. TCRdb independently ran MiXCR on the multiplex PCR reads; one entry per CDR3 protein. The sample lists 650,000 to 900,000 distinct CDR3 sequences, around 40% occurring once. Sequencing was performed on peripheral blood. These receptors were obtained from an adult man with Graves' ophthalmopathy. Each CDR3 is given with its conserved first and last residue. A D gene is named only where the DNA matches it firmly. Clone size is shown for a subset of rows, as once, few, many or a class of expanded clone.

j_gene,v_gene,abundance,d_gene,CDR3nt,CDR3aa
TRBJ2-5,TRBV24-1,few,TRBD1,TGTGCCACCAGTGATTTCATCATCGGCAGGGGGAAAGGACGAGAGACCCAGTACTTC,CATSDFIIGRGKGRETQYF
TRBJ2-5,TRBV2,many,NA,TGTGCCAGCTGTCAGGGAAGAGAGACCCAGTACTTC,CASCQGRETQYF
TRBJ1-6,TRBV2,NA,NA,TGTGCCAGCAGTGACACAGGGAGCGGATCACCCCTCCACTTT,CASSDTGSGSPLHF
TRBJ2-5,TRBV6-6,NA,NA,TGTGCCAGCACCGGATTCCGGGCGACCCAGTACTTC,CASTGFRATQYF
TRBJ1-1,TRBV9,many,NA,TGTGCCAGCAGCGTAGATCTGAGTGGGGTAGCTTTCTTT,CASSVDLSGVAFF
TRBJ2-7,TRBV7-9,NA,NA,TGCGCCAGCAGCCAAGATTTCGGGAAGCAGTACTTC,CASSQDFGKQYF
TRBJ2-5,TRBV14,NA,NA,TGTGCCAGCAGCCAAGAATGGGAGGAAGAGACCCAGTACTTC,CASSQEWEEETQYF
TRBJ1-1,TRBV10-3,NA,TRBD1,TGTGCCATCCGACAGGGGGAGGTGGAAGCTTTCTTT,CAIRQGEVEAFF
TRBJ2-7,TRBV19,NA,NA,TGTGCCAGTAGTATACAGAGAAGCTCCTACGAGCAGTACTTC,CASSIQRSSYEQYF
TRBJ1-6,TRBV11-2,NA,NA,TGTGCCAGCAGGCCAGGGCCGGGAGATTCACCCCTCCACTTT,CASRPGPGDSPLHF
TRBJ2-6,TRBV19,NA,TRBD1,TGTGCCAGTAGTTGGGACAGGTGGTCCTACGTCCTGACTTTC,CASSWDRWSYVLTF
TRBJ2-7,TRBV4-3,NA,NA,TGCGCCAGCAGCCAAGAGGGGGCGGGGCCCCTCGAGCAGTACTTC,CASSQEGAGPLEQYF
TRBJ1-5,TRBV24-1,NA,NA,TGTGCCACCAGTGTCGACGGGGCGGAGACCCAGCATTTT,CATSVDGAETQHF
TRBJ1-5,TRBV24-1,NA,NA,TGTGCCAGCAGTTTATCCGTGGCTGAACCCCAGCATTTT,CASSLSVAEPQHF
TRBJ1-1,TRBV13,NA,NA,TGTGCCAGCAGCCCCGGGGGGCTAGCCACTGAAGCTTTCTTT,CASSPGGLATEAFF
TRBJ2-7,TRBV11-2,NA,TRBD1,TGTGCCAGCAGTTACGGGACAGGGGGCTTCTACGAGCAGTACTTC,CASSYGTGGFYEQYF
TRBJ1-6,TRBV3-1,few,TRBD1,TGTGCCAGCAGCAATATCGGGACAGGGGGCTCACCCCTCCACTTT,CASSNIGTGGSPLHF
TRBJ2-7,TRBV5-1,many,NA,TGCGCCAGCAGCACCACTACGGGAGCCTACGAGCAGTACTTC,CASSTTTGAYEQYF
TRBJ1-6,TRBV7-3,many,NA,TGTGCCAGCAGCTCCAGATTGAATTCACCCCTCCACTTT,CASSSRLNSPLHF
TRBJ2-7,TRBV2,NA,NA,TGTGCCAGCAGTGAAGCTCCGGCAGGGGCCGAGCAGTACTTC,CASSEAPAGAEQYF
TRBJ1-1,TRBV20-1,NA,NA,TGCAGTGCTAGAGAGTCCCTTGAAGCTTTCTTT,CSARESLEAFF
TRBJ2-7,TRBV20-1,NA,NA,TGCAGTGCTAAAGGTTACAACTACGAGCAGTACTTC,CSAKGYNYEQYF
TRBJ1-1,TRBV20-1,few,NA,TGCAGTGCTAGAGATGGCAGAGCGAACACTGAAGCTTTCTTT,CSARDGRANTEAFF
TRBJ2-5,TRBV29-1,NA,NA,TGCAGCGGGCGGACGGGTTGGGAGACCCAGTACTTC,CSGRTGWETQYF
TRBJ2-3,TRBV7-9,NA,NA,TGTGCCAGCAGCTGGGGCAGTACAGGGCTCGTACCGCAGTATTTT,CASSWGSTGLVPQYF
TRBJ2-5,TRBV7-9,many,TRBD1,TGTGCCAGCAGCAGCAGGACAGGGATCGAATTCGGGACCCAGTACTTC,CASSSRTGIEFGTQYF
TRBJ1-4,TRBV4-1,few,NA,TGCGCCAGCAGCCAAGGCCCGATAGCAACTAATGAAAAACTGTTTTTT,CASSQGPIATNEKLFF
TRBJ2-7,TRBV7-9,NA,NA,TGTGCCAGCACCCACGGAGAAGCCTACGAGCAGTACTTC,CASTHGEAYEQYF